These 19 T cell receptor beta chains were all obtained from the same sample, sequenced in a study of blood T cells in healthy people across ages. Alongside a J-beta primer mix, a sample-barcoded 5' primer served in a second PCR lasting about 6 to 11 cycles. One entry per CDR3 protein results from TCRdb running MiXCR on the 5' RACE reads. The table has approximately 830,000 distinct CDR3 sequences, approximately 67% seen once. The specimen sequenced was blood. These receptors were taken from a man aged 25 to 45 in good health.

The V call is TRBV28, the J call TRBJ2-3; a weak D match, TRBD2 (5 bases). From germline, CDR1 is MDHEN and CDR2 SYDVKM. V was pared by 3 bases and J by 4 bases, with 11 bases between. The CDR3 consists of 14 residues. The CDR3 DNA reads as TGTGCCAGCAGTTTGCTAGCCGGCCCAGATACGCAGTATTTT. It translates to CASSLLAGPDTQYF.

The sample holds a few counts of this clonotype. The CDR3 reads CASSQGSLGGTGELFF. The CDR3 DNA follows: TGCGCCAGCAGCCAAGGAAGTCTCGGCGGGACCGGGGAGCTGTTTTTT. This rearrangement joins TRBV4-3 to TRBJ2-2; D possibly corresponds to TRBD2 (5 bases). The V gene lost 1 base and the J gene lost 5 bases, with 14 bases spanning the gap. The germline V gene encodes CDR1 LGHNA and CDR2 YSLEER. The CDR3 has 16 amino acids.

The chain carries TRBV9 and TRBJ2-2, with 8 bases that match TRBD2. This CDR3 comprises 15 residues. J gave up 3 bases and V 3 bases, and 4 bases lay outside the gene matches. Germline V gene data show CDR1 as SGDLS and CDR2 as YYNGEE. The CDR3 DNA follows: TGTGCCAGCAGCGCCTCTAGCGGGTACACCGGGGAGCTGTTTTTT. Its translation: CASSASSGYTGELFF.

The V gene is TRBV7-2, the J gene TRBJ2-4; 10 nucleotides match TRBD2. The DNA end is a closer match to TRBJ2-7, so the J assignment may be wrong. Germline assignment: CDR1 SGHTA and CDR2 FQGNSA. The CDR3 contains 19 residues. The CDR3 is CASRNRRGGTSGDQYEQYF. The CDR3 DNA is TGTGCCAGCAGAAATAGGCGGGGTGGAACTAGCGGGGACCAGTACGAGCAGTACTTC.

In DNA, the CDR3 is TGTGCCAGCAGCCAGCCAGGGGGCTCCTACGAGCAGTACTTC. It encodes CASSQPGGSYEQYF. The rearrangement links TRBV5-5 to TRBJ2-7, with 7 nucleotides matching TRBD1. CDR3 size: 14 residues. Germline CDR1 reads SGHKS; CDR2 reads YYEKEE (reference sequence). V lost 4 bases and J lost 0; bases outside the gene matches: 4.

V gene TRBV5-1 combines with J gene TRBJ2-1; D gene unclear. V was shortened by 4 bases and J by 7 bases, with 15 bases between the two germline ends. The CDR3 spans 14 residues. Germline V gene sequence: CDR1 SGHRS, CDR2 YFSETQ. CDR3 nucleotide sequence: TGCGCCAGCAGCCTGGGCCAGAGAGAAAATGAGCAGTTCTTC. This codes for CASSLGQRENEQFF. The complete variable domain, with remaining parts taken from reference TRBV5-1 and TRBJ2-1, reads KAGVTQTPRYLIKTRGQQVTLSCSPISGHRSVSWYQQTPGQGLQFLFEYFSETQRNKGNFPGRFSGRQFSNSRSEMNVSTLELGDSALYLCASSLGQRENEQFFGPGTRLTVL.

This clonotype was found many times. The rearrangement joins TRBV4-3 to TRBJ2-1; unclear D gene. The ends were cut back, 0 bases at V and 4 bases at J, with 10 bases in the middle. The V gene's germline CDR1 is LGHNA and CDR2 YSLEER. The CDR3 contains 15 residues. The DNA for the CDR3 is TGCGCCAGCAGCCAAGATCGGTCCGATTACAATGAGCAGTTCTTC. Residues: CASSQDRSDYNEQFF.

Comments on this clonotype: One junction end does not reproduce the germline sequence, and a read error may be involved. J is TRBJ2-3 and V is TRBV7-9; possible D gene TRBD2, 5 bases. Germline V lookup: CDR1 SEHNR, CDR2 FQNEAQ (reference sequence). The CDR3 extends over 14 amino acids. The CDR3 DNA is TGCGCCAGCAGCTTGGAGTTTGAGGGAGATACGCAGTATTTT. This encodes CASSLEFEGDTQYF.

The chain recombines TRBV2 with TRBJ1-5, with 8 bases identical to TRBD1. V shed 6 bases and J 1 base; nucleotides not matched to a gene: 2. The CDR3 spans 14 residues. CDR1 and CDR2 from the germline V gene are SNHLY and FYNNEI. CDR3 in amino acids: CASSTGGSNQPQHF. Written as DNA, the CDR3 is TGTGCCAGCAGCACAGGGGGGAGCAATCAGCCCCAGCATTTT.

This chain joins TRBV29-1 and TRBJ2-1; D is ambiguous. Trimming cost V 2 bases and J 8 bases, with 7 bases left between them. The CDR3 sequence is 11 residues long. Germline V gene lookup returns CDR1 SQVTM and CDR2 ANQGSEA. The CDR3 DNA reads TGCAGCGTTGAATTAGGGCATGAGCAGTTCTTC. Residues: CSVELGHEQFF.

In the case of this clonotype: Being one base from a much bigger clone, this may be a read error. The chain couples TRBV29-1 to TRBJ1-1; TRBD1 might be the D (5 bases). CDR3 length equals 13 residues. Per germline, CDR1 SQVTM and CDR2 ANQGSEA. The V end lost 6 bases, the J end lost 4 bases, and 15 bases lay between the germline ends. The CDR3 bases are TGCAGCGTGCCGGACAAGGGAGGCACTGAAGCTTTCTTT. Translated: CSVPDKGGTEAFF.

The chain uses TRBV29-1 and TRBJ2-5; D remains ambiguous. Germline V lookup: CDR1 SQVTM, CDR2 ANQGSEA. CDR3 length: 12 residues. V was clipped by 6 bases and J by 2 bases, with 10 bases between them. CDR3 sequence reads: CSVSSDQETQYF. The CDR3 DNA reads TGCAGCGTATCATCAGATCAAGAGACCCAGTACTTC.

The gene calls are TRBV9 and TRBJ1-5; D gene uncertain. The germline V gene has CDR1 SGDLS and CDR2 YYNGEE. Trimming took 5 bases from V and 1 from J, leaving 10 bases between them. CDR3 length: 14 residues. In DNA, the CDR3 is TGTGCCAGCAGTGTGGCGGGGAGCAATCAGCCCCAGCATTTT. This sequence encodes CASSVAGSNQPQHF.

The V and J genes are TRBV6-5 and TRBJ1-4; TRBD1 is a possible D gene (5 bases). With 6 bases removed from V and 5 bases from J, the gap between germline ends came to 10 bases. The germline V gene encodes CDR1 MNHEY and CDR2 SVGAGI. The CDR3 runs to 13 residues. For the CDR3, the DNA is TGTGCCAGCAGACTCGACAGCAATGAAAAACTGTTTTTT. Its protein product is CASRLDSNEKLFF.

The chain uses TRBV15 and TRBJ2-7; either TRBD1 or TRBD2 may fit D (5 bases each). V lost 1 base and J lost 2, with 12 bases in between. Germline lookup yields CDR1 LNHNV and CDR2 YYDKDF (reference sequence). The CDR3 length is 15 residues. Written as DNA, the CDR3 is TGTGCCACCAGCAGAGTTAGGGACCCTACCTACGAGCAGTACTTC. Its translation is CATSRVRDPTYEQYF.

V usage is TRBV4-2 and J usage is TRBJ2-7, with TRBD2 matching over 9 bases. The CDR3 covers 17 residues. The ends lost 2 bases at V and 7 bases at J; junction bases unmatched: 15. CDR1 and CDR2 (germline): LGHNA, YNFKEQ. The CDR3 DNA reads TGTGCCAGCAGCCAAAAAGAAGGCAGCGGGGGGTACGATGAGCAGTACTTC. This encodes CASSQKEGSGGYDEQYF.

The chain couples TRBV20-1 to TRBJ2-4, with 8 bases that match TRBD2. The tail of the sequence fits TRBJ2-7 better, so the J call may be wrong. Germline CDR1 DFQATT, CDR2 SNEGSKA (reference sequence). The CDR3 covers 11 residues. DNA for the CDR3: TGCAGTGCTAGGGGGACTAGCGAGCAGTACTTC. Protein: CSARGTSEQYF.

Ten or more counts support this clonotype. This chain connects TRBV5-5 to TRBJ2-2; D might be TRBD1 (6 bases). The germline V and J ends were trimmed by 7 bases and 1 base, with 17 bases remaining between them. This CDR3 comprises 16 residues. CDR1 is SGHKS and CDR2 is YYEKEE in the germline V gene (reference sequence). The CDR3 reads CASDGLGALNTGELFF. As DNA, the CDR3 is TGTGCCAGCGATGGCCTGGGGGCTTTGAACACCGGGGAGCTGTTTTTT.

This clonotype was detected a few times. The genes are TRBV4-3 and TRBJ2-7; D gene ambiguous. Trimming stripped 0 bases from V and 6 bases from J, with 18 bases between. CDR1 is LGHNA, CDR2 YSLEER, per germline. The CDR3 loop spans 16 amino acids. CDR3 DNA sequence: TGCGCCAGCAGCCAAGATAAAGGACCTCCCCGAGCCGAGCAGTACTTC. It is translated as CASSQDKGPPRAEQYF.